Listed below are T cell receptor beta chains from one sample, sequenced in a study of cytomegalovirus exposure and HLA in healthy donors. Using immunoSEQ multiplex PCR, the repertoire was profiled, and TCRdb retains in-frame clones only, with some absent. The data show about 130,000 clones, less than 80% seen once. Material for sequencing was PBMCs. The receptor source for this set is a young man in good health and CMV-seronegative. The conserved cysteine and the conserved F or W are not part of the CDR3 here. The order of the fields is D gene, CDR3 length, V gene, clone size, CDR3 protein. The D gene is left open where the match is weak. The size field is filled for only some rows; it gives once, few, many or a size class.

>NA|13|TRBV9|once
ASSVDAGESYEQY
>TRBD2|16|TRBV4-2|once
ASSQASGGSTTANEQF
>TRBD2|13|TRBV9|NA
ASSPPLAGFNEQF
>NA|13|TRBV6-4|NA
ASSEGQGHAGELF
>NA|13|TRBV2|NA
ASSGGVLVPGELF
>TRBD1|12|TRBV6-1|NA
ASSQGTGVYGYT
>NA|11|TRBV6-6|NA
ASSYRGRETQY
>TRBD1|13|TRBV6-1|NA
ASSQGGQGRAAQY
>NA|11|TRBV15|NA
ATSGDHGDTQY
>TRBD2|13|TRBV11-2|NA
ASSLGRGASYEQY
>NA|13|TRBV6-5|NA
ASSYSAGANYGYT
>TRBD2|14|TRBV10-1|NA
ASSLRTSGGTETQY
>TRBD1|12|TRBV10-3|few
AIRRTGRLQPQH
>NA|13|TRBV27|NA
ASISRGGGNTEAF
>NA|13|TRBV12-5|NA
ASGPDSSSGNTIY
>TRBD2|12|TRBV4-3|NA
ASSQDLVWGGKY
>NA|12|TRBV30|once
AWSVLQGNTEAF
>TRBD2|13|TRBV7-2|NA
ASSLLAGGAETQY
>NA|11|TRBV30|NA
AWSEGLSKPQH
>TRBD2|14|TRBV4-3|once
ASSQDLVAGQNEQY
>NA|14|TRBV19|NA
ASSIDTGPKLYGYT
>TRBD1|13|TRBV4-1|NA
ASSVRGQGNTEAF
>TRBD2|12|TRBV11-2|few
ASSSGTSGETQY
>NA|13|TRBV6-6|NA
ASSRQQPSNQPQH
>NA|11|TRBV19|NA
ASSHQGIGELF
>NA|9|TRBV19|NA
ASSLWGEAF
>TRBD1|12|TRBV7-9|NA
ASSLTGGYNTIY
>NA|13|TRBV27|NA
ASSLTGSPWETQY
>NA|12|TRBV4-3|NA
ASSQEMAASSQH
>TRBD2|12|TRBV6-5|few
ASSYTGTSGEQF
>TRBD1|12|TRBV5-5|NA
ASSESGTEETQY
>TRBD2|14|TRBV4-1|few
ASSHRTSGGAYEQY
>NA|14|TRBV28|once
ASIQFPGLSGNTIY
>NA|12|TRBV5-1|once
ASSPGLMNTEAF
>TRBD1|12|TRBV11-2|few
ASSSSGQRTEAF
>NA|14|TRBV28|NA
ASSPRRRGGSNEQF
>TRBD1|13|TRBV5-4|NA
ASSLRTGTNTEAF
>TRBD1|12|TRBV4-1|NA
ASSQVQGTVGYT
>NA|14|TRBV7-2|NA
ASSPIGEGAGNTIY